This TCR beta chain was recovered during a study of shared clonotypes between healthy human individuals. About the research overall: Each donor contributed plates that comprised three CD4 naive, three CD4 memory, two CD8 naive and one CD8 memory. The study, taken as a whole, reports: Clonotypes which were not shared had lower generation probabilities than clonotypes that all four donors shared.

For sorted subsets, roughly 210 ng DNA per replicate equaled about 27,000 T cell genomes. TCRdb keeps only in-frame clones here, not all; method: immunoSEQ multiplex PCR. Seen here are a few million clones, under 95% observed once, and the top ten hold approximately 0.4%. Donors comprised only Caucasian adults living in Nashville, Tennessee. Between the trimmed V and J ends, which lost 10 bases and 6 bases, there was a span of 10 bases. Germline V gives CDR1 MNHNS, CDR2 SASEGT. This CDR3 is 12 amino acids long. Concerning this clone itself: Its matching antigen is unknown.

Sequencing was done on a sample of naive CD4+ T cells from PBMCs. Noted subset: CD45RA+ positively selected. This receptor was identified in a man between 18 and 29 years old in good health. Some clones in this sample may be carry-over from other donors' samples. J is TRBJ2-6 and V is TRBV6-1, with D tentatively TRBD2 (5 bases). The CDR3 is CATPAEANVLTF. The DNA for the CDR3 is TGTGCCACCCCAGCGGAGGCCAACGTCCTGACTTTC.